Listed here is a single T cell receptor beta chain. This sample is drawn from a study of blood T cell repertoires in COVID-19. For the study at large: COVID-19 samples, acute and convalescent, were from the United States, Italy and Spain.

Here immunoSEQ multiplex PCR was the method, and the copy in TCRdb shows in-frame clones only, minus some. The sample consists of 35,000 to 45,000 clones, approximately 90% of them appearing once. Germline trimming cut 4 bases from V and 1 base from J; bases unmatched to any gene: 10. The V gene's germline CDR1 is SGHRS and CDR2 YFSETQ. The CDR3 has 16 amino acids. Input material: peripheral blood. The sequence derives from a man in his fifties or sixties with active COVID-19. The chain joins TRBV5-1 to TRBJ1-2; TRBD1 matches 7 bases. CDR3 region: CASSPTKGANNYGYTF. The CDR3 bases are TGCGCCAGCAGCCCGACCAAGGGGGCGAATAACTATGGCTACACCTTC.